Below, 23 T cell receptor beta chains from the same sample are listed, as sequenced in a study of T cell responses to AZD1222 COVID-19 vaccine. The protocol was immunoSEQ multiplex PCR, while the TCRdb copy is restricted to in-frame clones and leaves out a portion. Among more than 120,000 clones listed, 75% to 90% were seen once. This specimen was peripheral blood, taken 28 days after the second AZD1222 dose. The receptor set was obtained from an adult who received the AZD1222 COVID-19 vaccine.

V usage is TRBV3-1 (or the pseudogene TRBV3-2) and J usage is TRBJ2-3; perhaps TRBD1 as D (6 bases). V gave up 0 bases and J gave up 2 bases, with 12 bases separating them. Germline V gives CDR1 LGHDT, CDR2 YNNKEL (reference sequence). This CDR3 spans 16 amino acids. The CDR3 nucleotides are TGTGCCAGCAGCCAAGAACGGAACAGGGACACAGATACGCAGTATTTT. Its translation is CASSQERNRDTDTQYF.

V is TRBV11-2 and J is TRBJ1-5, with 10 bases fitting TRBD1. Germline V gives CDR1 SGHAT, CDR2 FQNNGV. CDR3 size: 15 residues. The trim removed 5 bases at V and 4 bases at J, leaving 5 bases unmatched. This chain's CDR3 is CASSHLGQGNQPQHF. In DNA, the CDR3 is TGTGCCAGCAGCCACCTGGGACAGGGGAATCAGCCCCAGCATTTT. Full variable domain (remainder filled in from reference TRBV11-2 and TRBJ1-5): EAGVAQSPRYKIIEKRQSVAFWCNPISGHATLYWYQQILGQGPKLLIQFQNNGVVDDSQLPKDRFSAERLKGVDSTLKIQPAKLEDSAVYLCASSHLGQGNQPQHFGDGTRLSIL.

This clone came up once. The junction differs from germline at one of its ends, possibly a read error. This rearrangement joins TRBV7-9 to TRBJ2-1, with D possibly matching TRBD2 (6 bases). The CDR3 consists of 18 residues. Germline CDR1 and CDR2: SEHNR and FQNEAQ (reference sequence). CDR3 amino acids: CASSLPTTGLTTYNAQFF. CDR3 DNA sequence: TGTGCCAGCAGCTTACCGACCACCGGACTAACGACCTACAATGCGCAGTTCTTC.

The chain is built from TRBV18 and TRBJ1-3; TRBD1 aligns across 8 bases. Germline assignment: CDR1 KGHSH and CDR2 LQKENI. Unmatched junction bases numbered 6, after V lost 2 bases and J lost 0 bases. There are 17 residues in the CDR3. This CDR3 reads CASSPNEQGVSGNTIYF. The CDR3 coding sequence is TGTGCCAGCTCACCAAACGAACAGGGGGTCTCTGGAAACACCATATATTTT.

The chain joins TRBV9 to TRBJ1-5; D uncertain. The CDR3 extends over 13 amino acids. Germline V lookup: CDR1 SGDLS, CDR2 YYNGEE. V was pared by 3 bases and J by 3 bases, with 7 bases between. The DNA for the CDR3 is TGTGCCAGCAGCGGCCGGGCCAATCAGCCCCAGCATTTT. This gives the protein CASSGRANQPQHF.

V and J are TRBV5-6 and TRBJ2-7; 8 bases are shared with TRBD2. The J segment lost 7 bases and the V segment lost 1 base, leaving 7 bases of the junction unmatched. CDR1 is SGHDT, CDR2 YYEEEE, per germline. The CDR3 consists of 14 residues. The CDR3 is CASSLTGTRWEQYF. In nucleotides, the CDR3 is TGTGCCAGCAGCTTGACCGGGACTAGATGGGAGCAGTACTTC.

This clone has more than one count but fewer than ten. The rearrangement uses TRBV7-2 and TRBJ1-5; D not certain. V was clipped by 5 bases and J by 3 bases, with 8 bases between them. This CDR3 contains 13 residues. Germline CDR1 and CDR2: SGHTA and FQGNSA. The CDR3 is CASSLFTNQPQHF. The DNA for the CDR3 is TGTGCCAGCAGCCTCTTTACCAATCAGCCCCAGCATTTT.

The chain uses TRBV6-1 and TRBJ2-7, with a possible D match to TRBD1 (6 bases). This CDR3 spans 15 amino acids. Trimming shortened V by 2 bases and J by 6 bases, and 17 bases separated the two germline ends. Germline-derived CDR1 and CDR2 are MNHNS and SASEGT. CDR3 in DNA: TGTGCCAGCAGTGAACGTTCAGGGGCAGGAAGCGAGCAGTACGTC. Its protein product is CASSERSGAGSEQYV.

V is TRBV19 and J is TRBJ1-2; D perhaps matches TRBD1 (6 bases). CDR1 and CDR2 (germline): LNHDA, SQIVND (reference sequence). V lost 2 bases, J lost 0 bases, and 10 bases lay in between. The CDR3 extends over 15 amino acids. The CDR3 DNA is TGTGCCAGTAGTATATACAGGGTGACTAACTATGGCTACACCTTC. It translates to CASSIYRVTNYGYTF.

The V call is TRBV19, the J call TRBJ1-2; D is unresolved. V was clipped by 6 bases and J by 2 bases, with 10 bases between them. There are 13 residues in the CDR3. Germline CDR1 is LNHDA and CDR2 is SQIVND (reference sequence). For the CDR3, the DNA is TGTGCCAGTAGCTCGCTCGGAAACTATGGCTACACCTTC. This encodes CASSSLGNYGYTF.

The rearrangement links TRBV5-1 to TRBJ2-7; 10 nucleotides match TRBD1. The CDR3 length is 16 residues. With V trimmed by 4 bases and J by 2 bases, 9 bases remained unmatched. From germline, CDR1 is SGHRS and CDR2 YFSETQ. Here the CDR3 reads CASSPVLGTGAYEQYF. CDR3 nucleotides: TGCGCCAGCAGCCCCGTCCTCGGGACAGGGGCCTACGAGCAGTACTTC.

The chain joins TRBV29-1 to TRBJ1-2; 7 bases fit TRBD1. The CDR3 is made up of 13 amino acids. V was pared by 7 bases and J by 4 bases, with 9 bases of the junction left unmatched. Germline values: CDR1 SQVTM, CDR2 ANQGSEA. CDR3 in amino acids: CSGTGVGAYGYTF. The DNA for the CDR3 is TGCAGCGGTACAGGGGTTGGGGCCTATGGCTACACCTTC.

J is TRBJ2-5 and V is TRBV6-5; no clear D gene. CDR3 length: 13 residues. CDR1 and CDR2 from the germline V gene are MNHEY and SVGAGI. With 0 bases removed from V and 4 bases from J, the gap between germline ends came to 6 bases. This chain's CDR3 is CASSYSWGETQYF. The CDR3 bases are TGTGCCAGCAGTTACTCCTGGGGAGAGACCCAGTACTTC.

The gene calls are TRBV7-9 and TRBJ2-5; tentatively, D is TRBD2 (5 bases). The CDR3 consists of 12 residues. The V end was cut by 5 bases, the J end by 6 bases, with 10 bases between. CDR1 is SEHNR and CDR2 is FQNEAQ in the germline V gene (reference sequence). This CDR3 reads CASSLPGKTQYF. CDR3 DNA: TGTGCCAGCAGCCTACCCGGGAAGACCCAGTACTTC.

V and J are TRBV19 and TRBJ2-5, with 12 bases aligning to TRBD2. The germline gives CDR1 LNHDA, CDR2 SQIVND (reference sequence). V lost 2 bases to trimming and J lost 2 bases; unmatched junction nucleotides: 3. This CDR3 comprises 16 residues. The CDR3 nucleotides are TGTGCCAGTAGTATAAGGCTAGCGGGGGGGCAAGAGACCCAGTACTTC. Translation: CASSIRLAGGQETQYF.

V is TRBV3-1 (or the pseudogene TRBV3-2) and J is TRBJ1-3; D unresolved. Between the trimmed V and J ends, which lost 6 bases and 10 bases, there was a span of 13 bases. This CDR3 has 12 amino acids. Germline CDR1 is LGHDT and CDR2 is YNNKEL (reference sequence). CDR3 sequence (DNA): TGTGCCAGCAGTCGAAGGGAGAATACCATATATTTT. It translates to CASSRRENTIYF.

The genes are TRBV30 and TRBJ1-4; 7 bases agree with TRBD1. The germline V gene has CDR1 GTSNPN and CDR2 SVGIG (reference sequence). The V segment lost 3 bases and the J segment 4 bases; nucleotides outside the gene matches: 8. This CDR3 spans 15 amino acids. The CDR3 reads CAWSNDRVGNEKLFF. The CDR3 bases are TGTGCCTGGAGCAATGACAGGGTCGGTAATGAAAAACTGTTTTTT.

The rearrangement uses TRBV2 and TRBJ1-1; 10 bases match TRBD1. After removal of 0 bases from V and 7 bases from J, the junction contained 5 bases not matched to a gene. There are 15 residues in the CDR3. The germline CDR1 and CDR2 sequences are SNHLY and FYNNEI. The CDR3 loop reads CASSEADRGFGEAFF. CDR3 nucleotide sequence: TGTGCCAGCAGTGAAGCGGACAGGGGGTTCGGTGAAGCTTTCTTT.

The chain joins TRBV9 to TRBJ1-4; possibly TRBD1 for D (5 bases). This CDR3 contains 14 residues. The V gene lost 4 bases and the J gene lost 8 bases, with 15 bases spanning the gap. Germline CDR1 reads SGDLS; CDR2 reads YYNGEE. CDR3: CASSPSGGWEKLFF. CDR3 nucleotides: TGTGCCAGCAGCCCCTCGGGGGGGTGGGAAAAACTGTTTTTT.

This chain links TRBV3-1 (or the pseudogene TRBV3-2) with TRBJ1-4; TRBD1 is a possible D gene (5 bases). This CDR3 is built from 16 residues. The germline gives CDR1 LGHDT, CDR2 YNNKEL (reference sequence). V gave up 4 bases and J gave up 0 bases, with 12 bases separating them. Here the CDR3 reads CASSPQGQTTNEKLFF. CDR3 DNA: TGTGCCAGCAGCCCCCAGGGTCAAACAACTAATGAAAAACTGTTTTTT.

The chain combines TRBV9 with TRBJ2-1, with 10 bases aligning to TRBD2. This CDR3 contains 22 residues. The trim removed 0 bases at V and 0 bases at J, leaving 18 bases unmatched. Germline assignment: CDR1 SGDLS and CDR2 YYNGEE. The DNA of the CDR3 is TGTGCCAGCAGCGTAGCCCCCCTCGGGGCTAGCGGGGGCCTAAGCTCCTACAATGAGCAGTTCTTC. Translating it yields CASSVAPLGASGGLSSYNEQFF.

The chain links TRBV7-9 to TRBJ2-5, with 9 bases fitting TRBD1. Per germline, CDR1 SEHNR and CDR2 FQNEAQ (reference sequence). The CDR3 extends over 16 amino acids. The V gene end was trimmed by 1 base and the J gene end by 2 bases; junction bases not matched to a gene: 5. The CDR3 DNA is TGTGCCAGCAGCTTAGGGGACAGGGAACGGCAAGAGACCCAGTACTTC. Amino acid sequence: CASSLGDRERQETQYF.

The rearrangement uses TRBV5-1 and TRBJ1-2; 7 nucleotides line up with TRBD1. This CDR3 is 15 amino acids long. After removal of 0 bases from V and 2 bases from J, the junction contained 4 bases not matched to a gene. Germline V lookup: CDR1 SGHRS, CDR2 YFSETQ. CDR3 sequence: CASSLDGQANYGYTF. Written as DNA, the CDR3 is TGCGCCAGCAGCTTGGACGGACAGGCAAACTATGGCTACACCTTC. Variable domain in full (rest from reference TRBV5-1 and TRBJ1-2): KAGVTQTPRYLIKTRGQQVTLSCSPISGHRSVSWYQQTPGQGLQFLFEYFSETQRNKGNFPGRFSGRQFSNSRSEMNVSTLELGDSALYLCASSLDGQANYGYTFGSGTRLTVV.